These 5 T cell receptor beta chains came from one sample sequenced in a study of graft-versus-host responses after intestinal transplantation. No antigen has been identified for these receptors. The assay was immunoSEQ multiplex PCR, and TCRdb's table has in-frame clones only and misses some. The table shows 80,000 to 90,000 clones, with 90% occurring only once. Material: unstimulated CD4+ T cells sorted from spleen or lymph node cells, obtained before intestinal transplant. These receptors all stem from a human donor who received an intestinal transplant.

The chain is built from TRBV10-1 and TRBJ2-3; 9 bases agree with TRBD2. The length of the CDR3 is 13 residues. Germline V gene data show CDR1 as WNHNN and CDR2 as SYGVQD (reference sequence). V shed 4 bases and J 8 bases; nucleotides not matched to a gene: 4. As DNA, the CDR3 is TGCGCCAGCAGTGCGGCGGGGGGGCTTACGCAGTATTTT. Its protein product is CASSAAGGLTQYF.

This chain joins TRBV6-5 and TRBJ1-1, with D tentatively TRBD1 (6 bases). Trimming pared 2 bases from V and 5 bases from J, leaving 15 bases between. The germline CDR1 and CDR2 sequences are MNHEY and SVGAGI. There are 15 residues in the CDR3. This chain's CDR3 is CASSYRLGAPTEAFF. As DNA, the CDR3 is TGTGCCAGCAGTTACAGGCTGGGGGCGCCAACTGAAGCTTTCTTT.

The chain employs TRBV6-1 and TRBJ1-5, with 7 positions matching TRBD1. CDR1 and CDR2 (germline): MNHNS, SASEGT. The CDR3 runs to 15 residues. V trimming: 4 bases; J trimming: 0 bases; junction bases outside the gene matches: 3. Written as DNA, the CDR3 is TGTGCCAGCAGTGCCGGGACAGATAGCAATCAGCCCCAGCATTTT. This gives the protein CASSAGTDSNQPQHF.

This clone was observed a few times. DNA of the CDR3: TGTGCCAGCAGTTACACAGGGGGCTCCTCACCCCTCCACTTT. Residues: CASSYTGGSSPLHF. The chain joins TRBV6-5 to TRBJ1-6; 9 bases match TRBD1. Trimming at V came to 2 bases and at J to 10 bases, leaving 3 bases not matched to a gene. The CDR3 length is 14 residues. The V gene's germline CDR1 is MNHEY and CDR2 SVGAGI.

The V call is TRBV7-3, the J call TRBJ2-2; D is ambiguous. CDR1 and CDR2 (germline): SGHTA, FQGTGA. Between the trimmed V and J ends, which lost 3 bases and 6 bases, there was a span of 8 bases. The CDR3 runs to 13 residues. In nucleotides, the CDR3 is TGTGCCAGCAGCTTGCAGTACCCCGGGGAGCTGTTTTTT. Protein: CASSLQYPGELFF.